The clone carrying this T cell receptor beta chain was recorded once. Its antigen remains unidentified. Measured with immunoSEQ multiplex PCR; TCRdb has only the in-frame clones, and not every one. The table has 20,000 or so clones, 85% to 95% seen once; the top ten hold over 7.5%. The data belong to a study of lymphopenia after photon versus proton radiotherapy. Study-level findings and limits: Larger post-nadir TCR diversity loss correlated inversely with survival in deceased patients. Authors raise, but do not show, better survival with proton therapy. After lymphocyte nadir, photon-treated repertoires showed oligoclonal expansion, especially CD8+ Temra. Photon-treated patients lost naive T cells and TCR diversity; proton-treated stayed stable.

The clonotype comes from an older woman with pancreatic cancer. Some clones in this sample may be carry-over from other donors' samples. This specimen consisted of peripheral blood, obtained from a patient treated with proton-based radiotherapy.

This CDR3 reads CASSLGTSGRAYETQYF. CDR3 nucleotides: TGTGCCAGCAGCTTAGGGACTAGCGGGAGGGCCTATGAGACCCAGTACTTC. The chain recombines TRBV7-2 with TRBJ2-5, with TRBD2 matching over 15 bases. Germline V gene sequence: CDR1 SGHTA, CDR2 FQGNSA. V shed 1 base and J 5 bases; nucleotides not matched to a gene: 5. The CDR3 extends over 17 amino acids. The variable domain in full, completed from reference TRBV7-2 and TRBJ2-5, reads GAGVSQSPSNKVTEKGKDVELRCDPISGHTALYWYRQSLGQGLEFLIYFQGNSAPDKSGLPSDRFSAERTGGSVSTLTIQRTQQEDSAVYLCASSLGTSGRAYETQYFGPGTRLLVL.